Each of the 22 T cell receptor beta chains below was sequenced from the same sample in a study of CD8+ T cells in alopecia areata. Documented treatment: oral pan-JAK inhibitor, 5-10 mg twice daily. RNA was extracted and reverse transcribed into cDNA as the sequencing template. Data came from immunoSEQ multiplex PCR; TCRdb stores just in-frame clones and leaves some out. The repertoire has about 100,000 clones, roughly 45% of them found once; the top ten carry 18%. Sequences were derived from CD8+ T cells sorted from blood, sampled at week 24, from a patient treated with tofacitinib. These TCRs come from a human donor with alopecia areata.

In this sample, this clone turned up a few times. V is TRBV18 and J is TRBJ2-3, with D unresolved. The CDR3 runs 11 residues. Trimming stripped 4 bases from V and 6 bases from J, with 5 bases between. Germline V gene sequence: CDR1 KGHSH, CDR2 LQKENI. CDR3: CASSLGDTQYF. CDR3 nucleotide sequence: TGTGCCAGCTCACTTGGGGATACGCAGTATTTT.

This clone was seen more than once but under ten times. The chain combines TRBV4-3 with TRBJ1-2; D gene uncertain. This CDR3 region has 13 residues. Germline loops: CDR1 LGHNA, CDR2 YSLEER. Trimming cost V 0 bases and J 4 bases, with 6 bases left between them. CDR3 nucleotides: TGCGCCAGCAGCCAAGATTCGGGCTATGGCTACACCTTC. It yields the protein CASSQDSGYGYTF.

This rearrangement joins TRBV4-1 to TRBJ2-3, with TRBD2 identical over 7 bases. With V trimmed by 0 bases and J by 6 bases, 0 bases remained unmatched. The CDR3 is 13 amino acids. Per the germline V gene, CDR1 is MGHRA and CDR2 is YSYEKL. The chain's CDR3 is CASSQEGGDTQYF. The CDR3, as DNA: TGCGCCAGCAGCCAAGAGGGGGGGGATACGCAGTATTTT.

CDR3 sequence: CASSIGSLAETQYF. The CDR3 DNA reads TGTGCCAGCAGCATAGGATCTCTCGCCGAGACCCAGTACTTC. The gene calls are TRBV2 and TRBJ2-5; D gene unclear. Trimming shortened V by 6 bases and J by 5 bases, and 16 bases separated the two germline ends. The CDR3 extends over 14 amino acids. Germline CDR1 and CDR2: SNHLY and FYNNEI.

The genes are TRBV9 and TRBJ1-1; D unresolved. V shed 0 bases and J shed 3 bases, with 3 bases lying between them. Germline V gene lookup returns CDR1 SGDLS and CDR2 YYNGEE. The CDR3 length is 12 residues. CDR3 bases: TGTGCCAGCAGCGTAGGGGACACTGAAGCTTTCTTT. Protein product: CASSVGDTEAFF.

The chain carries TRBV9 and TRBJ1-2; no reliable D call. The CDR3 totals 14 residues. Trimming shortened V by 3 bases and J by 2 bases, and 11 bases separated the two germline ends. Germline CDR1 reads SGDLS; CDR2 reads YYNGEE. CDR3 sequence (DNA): TGTGCCAGCAGCGGAACCTGGACCAACTATGGCTACACCTTC. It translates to CASSGTWTNYGYTF.

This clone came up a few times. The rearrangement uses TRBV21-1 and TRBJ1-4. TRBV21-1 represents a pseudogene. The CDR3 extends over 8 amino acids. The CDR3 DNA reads TGTGCCAGCAGCAAACGTTTTTTT. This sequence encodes CASSKRFF.

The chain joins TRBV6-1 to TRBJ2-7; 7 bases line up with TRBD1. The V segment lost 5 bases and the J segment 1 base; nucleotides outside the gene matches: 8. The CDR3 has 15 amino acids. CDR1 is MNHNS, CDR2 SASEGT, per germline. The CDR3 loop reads CASSRSPDRSYEQYF. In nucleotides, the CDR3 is TGTGCCAGCAGTCGATCGCCGGACAGGTCCTACGAGCAGTACTTC.

The CDR3 DNA reads TGTGCCTGGAGTCTGACAGGGCCGAGGGACCAGCATTTT. Protein: CAWSLTGPRDQHF. The gene calls are TRBV30 and TRBJ1-5, with TRBD1 matching over 7 bases. In germline, CDR1 is GTSNPN, CDR2 SVGIG (reference sequence). V shed 2 bases and J 12 bases; nucleotides not matched to a gene: 10. The CDR3 totals 13 residues.

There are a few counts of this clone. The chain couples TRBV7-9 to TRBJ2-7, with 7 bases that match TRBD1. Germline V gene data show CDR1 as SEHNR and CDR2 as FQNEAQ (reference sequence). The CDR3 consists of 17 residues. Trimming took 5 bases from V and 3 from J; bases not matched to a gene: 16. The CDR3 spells CASSPFLQGRGGYEQYF. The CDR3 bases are TGTGCCAGCAGCCCCTTCTTACAGGGGCGAGGTGGCTACGAGCAGTACTTC.

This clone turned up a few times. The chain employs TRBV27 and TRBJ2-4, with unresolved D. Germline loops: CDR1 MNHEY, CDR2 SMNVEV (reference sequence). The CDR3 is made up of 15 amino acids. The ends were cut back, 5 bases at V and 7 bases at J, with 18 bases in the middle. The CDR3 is CASSTIDGIPNIQYF. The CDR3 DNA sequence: TGTGCCAGCAGTACAATAGACGGAATACCTAACATTCAGTACTTC.

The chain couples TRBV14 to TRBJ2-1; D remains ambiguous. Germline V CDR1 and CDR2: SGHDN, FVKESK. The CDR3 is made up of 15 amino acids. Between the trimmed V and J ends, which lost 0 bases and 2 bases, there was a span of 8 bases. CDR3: CASSQESGAYNEQFF. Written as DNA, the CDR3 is TGTGCCAGCAGCCAAGAGTCCGGCGCCTACAATGAGCAGTTCTTC.

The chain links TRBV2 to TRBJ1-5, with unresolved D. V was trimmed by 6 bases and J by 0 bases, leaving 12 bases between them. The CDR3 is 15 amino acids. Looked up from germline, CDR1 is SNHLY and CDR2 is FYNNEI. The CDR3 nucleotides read TGTGCCAGCAGGAACCGGGCCGATAGCAATCAGCCCCAGCATTTT. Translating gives CASRNRADSNQPQHF.

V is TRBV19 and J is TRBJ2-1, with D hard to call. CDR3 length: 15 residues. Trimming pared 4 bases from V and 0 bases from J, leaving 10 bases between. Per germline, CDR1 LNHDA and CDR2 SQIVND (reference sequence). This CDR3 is CASSTVLSSYNEQFF. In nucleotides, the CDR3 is TGTGCCAGTAGTACGGTTCTGAGCTCCTACAATGAGCAGTTCTTC.

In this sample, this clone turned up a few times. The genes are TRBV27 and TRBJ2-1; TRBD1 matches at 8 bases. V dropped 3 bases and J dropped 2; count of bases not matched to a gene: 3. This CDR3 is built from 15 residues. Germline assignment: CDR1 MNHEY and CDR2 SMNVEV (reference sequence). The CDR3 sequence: CASSLRTGTYNEQFF. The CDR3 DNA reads TGTGCCAGCAGTTTGCGGACAGGGACCTACAATGAGCAGTTCTTC.

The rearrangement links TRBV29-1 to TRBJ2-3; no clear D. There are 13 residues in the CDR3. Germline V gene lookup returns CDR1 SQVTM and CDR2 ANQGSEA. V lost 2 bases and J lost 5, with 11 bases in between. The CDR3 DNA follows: TGCAGCGTTGAATTGGGGTATGGAGATACGCAGTATTTT. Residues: CSVELGYGDTQYF.

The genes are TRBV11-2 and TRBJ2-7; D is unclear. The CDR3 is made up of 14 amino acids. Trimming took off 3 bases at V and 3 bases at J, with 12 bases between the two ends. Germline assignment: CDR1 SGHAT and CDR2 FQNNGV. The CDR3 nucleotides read TGTGCCAGCAGCTTGGTGGGATCGAACTACGAGCAGTACTTC. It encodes CASSLVGSNYEQYF.

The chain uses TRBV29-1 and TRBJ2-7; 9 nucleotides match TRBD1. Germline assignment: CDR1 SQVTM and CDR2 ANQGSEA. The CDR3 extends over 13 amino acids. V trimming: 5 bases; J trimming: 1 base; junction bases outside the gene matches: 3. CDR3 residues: CSVSGTGSYEQYF. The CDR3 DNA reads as TGCAGCGTTTCCGGGACAGGGTCCTACGAGCAGTACTTC.

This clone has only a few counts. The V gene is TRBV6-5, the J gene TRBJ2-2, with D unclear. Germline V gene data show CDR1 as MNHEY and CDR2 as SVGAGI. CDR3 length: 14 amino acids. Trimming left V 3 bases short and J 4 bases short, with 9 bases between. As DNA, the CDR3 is TGTGCCAGCAGTTATGGCGTGAGCACCGGGGAGCTGTTTTTT. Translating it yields CASSYGVSTGELFF.

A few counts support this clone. The CDR3 region has the DNA TGCAGCGTTGAAAAGCTAGCGGCCAACTACGAGCAGTACTTC. It specifies CSVEKLAANYEQYF. The rearrangement joins TRBV29-1 to TRBJ2-7; TRBD2 agrees at 7 bases. J lost 3 bases, V lost 2 bases, and 7 bases had no gene match. The CDR3 spans 14 residues. From germline, CDR1 is SQVTM and CDR2 ANQGSEA.

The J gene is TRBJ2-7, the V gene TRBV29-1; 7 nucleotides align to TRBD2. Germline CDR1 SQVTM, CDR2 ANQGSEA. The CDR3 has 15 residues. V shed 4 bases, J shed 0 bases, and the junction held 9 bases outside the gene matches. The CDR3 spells CSVGIGRGSSYEQYF. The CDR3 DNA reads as TGCAGCGTTGGAATCGGGCGCGGGAGCTCCTACGAGCAGTACTTC.

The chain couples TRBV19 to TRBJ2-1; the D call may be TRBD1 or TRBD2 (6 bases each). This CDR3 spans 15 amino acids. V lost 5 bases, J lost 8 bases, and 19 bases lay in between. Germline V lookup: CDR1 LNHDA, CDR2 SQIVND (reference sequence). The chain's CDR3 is CASSLGGTGGDEQFF. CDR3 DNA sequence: TGTGCCAGTAGTCTAGGGGGGACCGGGGGCGATGAGCAGTTCTTC.